One and the same sample provided the 14 T cell receptor beta chains below, sequenced in a study of cytomegalovirus exposure and HLA in healthy donors. It was with 60 Vbeta and 13 Jbeta primers that the PCR ran. TCRdb's table, derived via immunoSEQ multiplex PCR, lists solely in-frame clones and lacks some. The table has 150,000 to 200,000 clones, approximately 86% seen once; the top ten hold just under 2%. The material sequenced was PBMCs. The receptors stem from a young woman in good health and CMV-seronegative.

In nucleotides, the CDR3 is TGTGCCAGCAGCCCAACCAGCGGGACCTTCGGGGCGCAGTTCTTC. Its translation is CASSPTSGTFGAQFF. The J gene is TRBJ2-1, the V gene TRBV7-6; 7 bases fit TRBD2. V shed 5 bases and J 12 bases; nucleotides not matched to a gene: 16. Germline V lookup: CDR1 SGHVS, CDR2 FNYEAQ. The CDR3 spans 15 residues.

This chain uses TRBV28 with TRBJ2-7; D may be TRBD1 (6 bases). V dropped 2 bases and J dropped 2 bases, with 13 bases sitting between them. This CDR3 has 15 residues. The germline CDR1 and CDR2 sequences are MDHEN and SYDVKM. CDR3 DNA: TGTGCCAGCAGTTTAACCGGGACACCAACCTACGAGCAGTACTTC. As protein: CASSLTGTPTYEQYF.

The chain recombines TRBV7-9 with TRBJ1-4; D might be TRBD1 (5 bases). Germline assignment: CDR1 SEHNR and CDR2 FQNEAQ (reference sequence). This CDR3 is built from 15 residues. V lost 5 bases to trimming and J lost 8 bases, with 18 bases between them. The CDR3 sequence: CASSPGNGHGEKLFF. As DNA, the CDR3 is TGTGCCAGCAGCCCAGGGAACGGTCACGGCGAAAAACTGTTTTTT. The full variable domain, rest sourced from reference TRBV7-9 and TRBJ1-4, is DTGVSQNPRHKITKRGQNVTFRCDPISEHNRLYWYRQTLGQGPEFLTYFQNEAQLEKSRLLSDRFSAERPKGSFSTLEIQRTEQGDSAMYLCASSPGNGHGEKLFFGSGTQLSVL.

In this sample, this clone turned up once. The V call is TRBV6-5, the J call TRBJ2-5; 8 bases fit TRBD2. The CDR3 spans 14 residues. The junction had 10 bases not matched to a gene; V was cut back by 8 bases and J by 5 bases. Germline V gene lookup returns CDR1 MNHEY and CDR2 SVGAGI. The CDR3 DNA sequence: TGTGCCAGCGGGGGCGCGGGAGGCGGGGAGACCCAGTACTTC. Encoded protein: CASGGAGGGETQYF.

The rearrangement links TRBV27 to TRBJ1-2; D ambiguous. The CDR3 runs to 14 residues. V lost 3 bases and J 5 bases, leaving 13 bases between the germline ends. Germline lookup yields CDR1 MNHEY and CDR2 SMNVEV (reference sequence). The CDR3 loop is CASSFLEGWYGYTF. The CDR3 nucleotides read TGTGCCAGCAGTTTTCTAGAGGGTTGGTATGGCTACACCTTC.

V and J are TRBV7-3 and TRBJ2-7, with TRBD2 matching over 8 bases. The CDR3 is made up of 16 amino acids. V lost 5 bases and J lost 2; bases outside the gene matches: 11. Germline loops: CDR1 SGHTA, CDR2 FQGTGA. The CDR3 region is CASSLQAGDGAYEQYF. The CDR3 region has the DNA TGTGCCAGCAGCCTCCAAGCGGGAGACGGCGCCTACGAGCAGTACTTC.

This clone was counted only a few times. This chain links TRBV6-6 with TRBJ2-3; TRBD2 matches at 8 bases. Germline-derived CDR1 and CDR2 are MNHNY and SVGAGI (reference sequence). Trimming cost V 0 bases and J 3 bases; bases outside gene matches: 5. The CDR3 contains 16 residues. CDR3 nucleotides: TGTGCCAGCAGTTACTCCTCGGAGCGGGGGACAGATACGCAGTATTTT. Translated, it gives CASSYSSERGTDTQYF.

This rearrangement joins TRBV29-1 to TRBJ2-2; TRBD2 aligns across 11 bases. The CDR3 has 18 residues. With 1 base clipped from V and 6 bases from J, the junction kept 13 bases outside the gene matches. Germline CDR1 SQVTM, CDR2 ANQGSEA. The CDR3 is CSVEVILAGGHAAGELFF. CDR3 DNA sequence: TGCAGCGTTGAAGTCATCCTAGCGGGGGGCCACGCTGCCGGGGAGCTGTTTTTT.

This chain connects TRBV5-5 to TRBJ1-1; no definite D call. The CDR3 sequence is 17 residues long. Germline CDR1 is SGHKS and CDR2 is YYEKEE (reference sequence). Trimming pared 0 bases from V and 0 bases from J, leaving 15 bases between. The CDR3 loop reads CASSLGLARSMNTEAFF. For the CDR3, the DNA is TGTGCCAGCAGCTTGGGGTTGGCACGATCGATGAACACTGAAGCTTTCTTT.

The chain carries TRBV4-2 and TRBJ2-7; no reliable D call. Deletions cut 0 bases from V and 7 bases from J, with 10 bases between. The CDR3 has 13 amino acids. Germline V gives CDR1 LGHNA, CDR2 YNFKEQ. The CDR3 DNA reads TGTGCCAGCAGCCAAGATCTAGGAAGGGAGCAGTACTTC. This translates into CASSQDLGREQYF.

The chain joins TRBV27 to TRBJ1-6; unclear D gene. The V and J ends lost 2 bases and 0 bases respectively, with 11 bases between them. The CDR3 runs to 17 residues. CDR1 and CDR2 from the germline V gene are MNHEY and SMNVEV (reference sequence). The CDR3 DNA sequence: TGTGCCAGCAGTTTAATAGGAGGGAGCTCCTATAATTCACCCCTCCACTTT. Translated, it gives CASSLIGGSSYNSPLHF.

This rearrangement joins TRBV21-1 to TRBJ1-1; the D segment call TRBD1 is taken from the table without a DNA check. TRBV21-1 is termed a pseudogene. The CDR3 totals 15 residues. In DNA, the CDR3 is TGTGCCAGCAGGGCTGATCTGTCAAAAAACACTGAAGCTTTCTTT. It translates to CASRADLSKNTEAFF.

The chain has TRBV9 and TRBJ2-7; 7 bases match TRBD2. Trimming removed 0 bases from V and 3 bases from J; junction bases left unmatched: 6. This CDR3 region has 15 residues. CDR1 and CDR2 (germline): SGDLS, YYNGEE. This CDR3 is CASSVGGGGDYEQYF. DNA for the CDR3: TGTGCCAGCAGCGTAGGGGGGGGAGGGGACTACGAGCAGTACTTC.

This chain connects TRBV30 to TRBJ2-1; 8 nucleotides agree with TRBD2. Germline CDR1 reads GTSNPN; CDR2 reads SVGIG (reference sequence). J was trimmed by 8 bases and V by 4 bases; bases with no gene match: 10. This CDR3 comprises 14 residues. Here the CDR3 DNA reads TGTGCCTGGACATTAACGGGAGGGCTCGATGAGCAGTTCTTC. It is translated as CAWTLTGGLDEQFF.